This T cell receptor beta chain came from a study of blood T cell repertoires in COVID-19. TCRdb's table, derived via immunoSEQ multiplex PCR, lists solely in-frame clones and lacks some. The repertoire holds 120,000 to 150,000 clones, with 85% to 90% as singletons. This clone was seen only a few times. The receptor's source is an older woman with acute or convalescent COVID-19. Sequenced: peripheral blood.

CDR3 sequence: CASSLGPLAGSDTQYF. The CDR3 DNA is TGTGCCAGCAGCTTAGGCCCACTAGCTGGGTCAGATACGCAGTATTTT. The J gene is TRBJ2-3, the V gene TRBV13; D possibly corresponds to TRBD2 (6 bases). Germline assignment: CDR1 PRHDT and CDR2 FYEKMQ (reference sequence). V lost 0 bases and J lost 4, with 14 bases in between. The CDR3 contains 16 residues.